This record concerns one TCR beta chain sequence. Each donor's blood draw was roughly 10 milliliters of peripheral blood. Per sample, extraction of total RNA gave at least 5.5 micrograms in every case. The record originates from a study of blood T cells in healthy people across ages. Whole-study context: About one barcoded beta molecule was captured per two T cells (by template switching).

The authors ran a second PCR of about 6 to 11 cycles using a sample-barcoded 5' primer and a J-beta primer mix. With 12 random nucleotides, a template-switch adaptor tagged each individual cDNA molecule. MiXCR, run by TCRdb on the 5' RACE reads, gives a single entry per CDR3 protein. The table lists approximately 690,000 distinct CDR3 sequences, roughly 43% of them singletons. This CDR3 is built from 17 residues. V was shortened by 3 bases and J by 7 bases, with 22 bases between the two germline ends. Per the germline V gene, CDR1 is SGDLS and CDR2 is YYNGEE. The sample taken for sequencing was blood. This sequence originates from a man at least 80 years old in good health. The chain employs TRBV9 and TRBJ1-4, with a tentative D call TRBD1 (6 bases). CDR3 sequence: CASSGPPVGGRGEKLFF. The DNA for the CDR3 is TGTGCCAGCAGCGGCCCACCCGTGGGGGGCCGGGGTGAAAAACTGTTTTTT.